This T cell receptor beta chain appears in the sequencing data of a study of blood T cells in healthy people across ages. Points from the study as a whole: While age rose, TCR beta diversity per million T cells dropped in a roughly linear way.

Looked up from germline, CDR1 is SEHNR and CDR2 is FQNEAQ (reference sequence). The ends were cut back, 0 bases at V and 1 base at J, with 10 bases in the middle. This CDR3 spans 16 amino acids. With a J-beta primer mix and a sample-barcoded 5' primer, a second PCR ran roughly 7 to 11 cycles. TCRdb re-called the 5' RACE reads through MiXCR, storing one row per CDR3 protein. The sample has about a million distinct CDR3 sequences; roughly half are singletons. About this clonotype: Its antigen is undetermined.

Sample: blood. The receptor comes from a woman aged 60-75 years in good health. The chain links TRBV7-9 to TRBJ1-5; tentative D call: TRBD1 (6 bases). The CDR3 sequence: CASSLAGGQSNQPQHF. DNA for the CDR3: TGTGCCAGCAGCTTAGCAGGGGGTCAGAGCAATCAGCCCCAGCATTTT.